Below, 30 T cell receptor beta chains from the same sample are listed, as sequenced in a study of sequential checkpoint blockade in melanoma (dated by TCRdb to the late 2010s). According to the study, the label for this sample's treatment or condition signals: randomized to nivolumab then ipilimumab (arm A) or the reverse (arm B). Preparation of the library involved the immunoSEQ multiplex PCR assay. Not all clones reach the TCRdb copy of this immuneACCESS table, which keeps in-frame sequences only. Checked studies attribute under half of the gap to unresolved V genes and leave the rest unexplained. The sample profile shows 18,000 or so clones; approximately 69% of them were found once. The ten most abundant clones make up approximately 17% of the sample. The starting material was CD8+ T cells sorted from blood (inferred from file names), obtained from a patient given nivolumab and ipilimumab in sequence. The origin of the receptors is a human donor with melanoma.

The chain joins TRBV13 to TRBJ1-5; D not resolved. The V and J ends lost 0 bases and 6 bases respectively, with 9 bases between them. The CDR3 has 14 residues. The germline V gene encodes CDR1 PRHDT and CDR2 FYEKMQ (reference sequence). The CDR3 region is CASSLGIQSQPQHF. Here the CDR3 DNA reads TGTGCCAGCAGCTTAGGAATACAAAGTCAGCCCCAGCATTTT.

This chain joins TRBV5-5 and TRBJ1-1; D is perhaps TRBD1 (5 bases). V lost 3 bases and J lost 4, with 10 bases in between. Germline V gene sequence: CDR1 SGHKS, CDR2 YYEKEE (reference sequence). The CDR3 length is 13 residues. CDR3 loop: CASSSYRTTEAFF. CDR3 in DNA: TGTGCCAGCAGCTCGTACAGGACCACTGAAGCTTTCTTT.

This chain's CDR3 is CASSYSPTGWETQYF. CDR3 nucleotide sequence: TGTGCCAGCAGTTACTCTCCAACAGGGTGGGAGACCCAGTACTTC. The V call is TRBV6-5, the J call TRBJ2-5; TRBD1 is a possible D gene (6 bases). This CDR3 region has 15 residues. V lost 0 bases and J lost 5, with 13 bases in between. CDR1 is MNHEY, CDR2 SVGAGI, per germline.

This clone was observed a few times. The chain carries TRBV5-4 and TRBJ1-2, with D perhaps TRBD1 (6 bases). Germline V gives CDR1 SGHNT, CDR2 YYREEE (reference sequence). The CDR3 is 18 amino acids. V was trimmed by 0 bases and J by 1 base, leaving 19 bases between them. Written as DNA, the CDR3 is TGTGCCAGCAGCTTGGTAGCCAGCGCCCGACAGGTTAACTATGGCTACACCTTC. This gives the protein CASSLVASARQVNYGYTF.

The chain links TRBV28 to TRBJ1-2; TRBD1 might be the D (6 bases). This CDR3 region has 15 residues. Germline CDR1 and CDR2: MDHEN and SYDVKM. Trimming took off 3 bases at V and 7 bases at J, with 18 bases between the two ends. The CDR3, as DNA: TGTGCCAGCAGTTTTTTCGGGGGGCGGATTGCTGGCTACACCTTC. This translates into CASSFFGGRIAGYTF.

The chain recombines TRBV6-6 with TRBJ1-1; 9 bases are a match to TRBD1. Germline V gene data show CDR1 as MNHNY and CDR2 as SVGAGI (reference sequence). The V segment lost 2 bases and the J segment 5 bases; nucleotides outside the gene matches: 6. This CDR3 is 15 amino acids long. CDR3 sequence (DNA): TGTGCCAGCAGTTACAGGACAGGGGTTGAGACTGAAGCTTTCTTT. Encoded protein: CASSYRTGVETEAFF.

This clone was recorded a few times. A much larger clonotype is one base distant, so this may be a read error. The V and J genes are TRBV6-5 and TRBJ1-2, with 8 bases aligning to TRBD1. There are 16 residues in the CDR3. V lost 0 bases and J lost 6; bases outside the gene matches: 9. Germline V CDR1 and CDR2: MNHEY, SVGAGI. The CDR3 reads CASSYSALRGLDGYTF. The CDR3 DNA reads TGTGCCAGCAGTTACTCCGCTCTCAGGGGGCTGGATGGCTACACCTTC.

CDR3 coding DNA: TGTGCCAGCATGAGTGTTGAGGACAATGAGCAGTTCTTC. Translating gives CASMSVEDNEQFF. J is TRBJ2-1 and V is TRBV2; D remains unclear. This CDR3 is built from 13 residues. Trimming removed 7 bases at V and 5 bases at J, with 12 bases between. The germline V gene encodes CDR1 SNHLY and CDR2 FYNNEI.

A single count supports this clone. The gene calls are TRBV11-2 and TRBJ1-4, with D maybe TRBD1 (5 bases). Germline loops: CDR1 SGHAT, CDR2 FQNNGV. CDR3 length: 15 residues. V shed 4 bases and J shed 8 bases, with 17 bases lying between them. The CDR3 loop reads CASSSPETAPEKLFF. The CDR3 DNA follows: TGTGCCAGCAGCTCGCCCGAGACAGCCCCCGAAAAACTGTTTTTT.

The chain is built from TRBV7-3 and TRBJ1-1, with a possible D match to TRBD1 (5 bases). The V end lost 5 bases, the J end lost 2 bases, and 12 bases lay between the germline ends. Germline loops: CDR1 SGHTA, CDR2 FQGTGA. The CDR3 totals 14 residues. CDR3 sequence reads: CASSIHQGNTEAFF. DNA of the CDR3: TGTGCCAGCAGCATTCATCAGGGTAACACTGAAGCTTTCTTT.

The chain couples TRBV25-1 to TRBJ1-1, with 10 positions matching TRBD1. Germline-derived CDR1 and CDR2 are MGHDK and SYGVNS. V gave up 4 bases and J gave up 1 base; unmatched junction bases: 3. The CDR3 covers 15 residues. CDR3 bases: TGTGCCAGCAGTGGTAGACAGGGGGCGAACACTGAAGCTTTCTTT. Protein: CASSGRQGANTEAFF.

The chain has TRBV5-6 and TRBJ1-2; TRBD1 is a possible D gene (6 bases). V gave up 2 bases and J gave up 1 base, with 12 bases separating them. This CDR3 comprises 15 residues. Per germline, CDR1 SGHDT and CDR2 YYEEEE. The CDR3 DNA follows: TGTGCCAGCAGCTTAGGACAGAGCTTTAACTATGGCTACACCTTC. Translating it yields CASSLGQSFNYGYTF.

This clone was observed a few times. The V gene is TRBV15, the J gene TRBJ2-1; D might be TRBD1 (6 bases). Germline CDR1 is LNHNV and CDR2 is YYDKDF (reference sequence). This CDR3 has 13 amino acids. V was shortened by 3 bases and J by 9 bases, with 12 bases between the two germline ends. The CDR3 spells CATSRTGAGEQFF. The DNA for the CDR3 is TGTGCCACCAGCAGGACAGGCGCCGGTGAGCAGTTCTTC.

This clone has only one observation. The rearrangement uses TRBV4-1 and TRBJ2-7; TRBD1 matches 7 bases. V shed 3 bases and J 0 bases; nucleotides not matched to a gene: 11. The CDR3 has 17 residues. Looked up from germline, CDR1 is MGHRA and CDR2 is YSYEKL. The CDR3 coding sequence is TGCGCCAGCAGCCACTGGGCCGGGACAGAGAGCTCCTACGAGCAGTACTTC. Protein sequence: CASSHWAGTESSYEQYF.

The genes are TRBV5-1 and TRBJ2-7; 9 bases fit TRBD1. Looked up from germline, CDR1 is SGHRS and CDR2 is YFSETQ. Trimming at V came to 2 bases and at J to 2 bases, leaving 5 bases not matched to a gene. The CDR3 is 15 amino acids. CDR3 nucleotide sequence: TGCGCCAGCAGCTTCGGGAGACAGGGGGCCTACGAGCAGTACTTC. Protein: CASSFGRQGAYEQYF.

This clone showed up just once. The V gene is TRBV9, the J gene TRBJ2-5; the match to TRBD1 covers 8 bases. Germline CDR1 is SGDLS and CDR2 is YYNGEE. This CDR3 comprises 13 residues. After removal of 4 bases from V and 5 bases from J, the junction contained 4 bases not matched to a gene. DNA for the CDR3: TGTGCCAGCAGCCCAGGGGGCGGGGAGACCCAGTACTTC. Encoded protein: CASSPGGGETQYF.

This clone was recorded a few times. The chain uses TRBV10-3 and TRBJ1-2; TRBD1 aligns across 11 bases. Germline assignment: CDR1 ENHRY and CDR2 SYGVKD. This CDR3 contains 13 residues. The V and J ends lost 10 bases and 5 bases, in that order; junction bases with no gene match: 6. The CDR3, as DNA: TGTGCCAGCTCCGGGACAGGGGGATATGGCTACACCTTC. Translation: CASSGTGGYGYTF.

The chain recombines TRBV27 with TRBJ1-1, with D uncertain. Trimming stripped 2 bases from V and 1 base from J, with 5 bases between. CDR1 MNHEY and CDR2 SMNVEV come from the germline V gene (reference sequence). This CDR3 spans 13 amino acids. In nucleotides, the CDR3 is TGTGCCAGCAGTTTAAAACAGAACACTGAAGCTTTCTTT. Translated, it gives CASSLKQNTEAFF.

The V and J genes are TRBV9 and TRBJ1-1; 9 bases are a match to TRBD1. CDR3 size: 15 residues. Germline lookup yields CDR1 SGDLS and CDR2 YYNGEE. The V gene end was trimmed by 3 bases and the J gene end by 3 bases; junction bases not matched to a gene: 6. CDR3 sequence (DNA): TGTGCCAGCAGCGGCGGGACAGGGAGGGACACTGAAGCTTTCTTT. It encodes CASSGGTGRDTEAFF.

V and J are TRBV5-1 and TRBJ1-1, with 8 positions matching TRBD1. Germline trimming cut 0 bases from V and 1 base from J; bases unmatched to any gene: 2. This CDR3 is built from 15 residues. The V gene's germline CDR1 is SGHRS and CDR2 YFSETQ. CDR3 DNA sequence: TGCGCCAGCAGCTTGGACAGGGGGGGGAACACTGAAGCTTTCTTT. The encoded protein is CASSLDRGGNTEAFF.

The CDR3 DNA follows: TGTGCCAGTATCGGGACAGGTACCACGATAACTATTGGCTACACCTTC. Translated: CASIGTGTTITIGYTF. This chain links TRBV19 with TRBJ1-2; the match to TRBD1 covers 8 bases. In germline, CDR1 is LNHDA, CDR2 SQIVND (reference sequence). Losses at the gene ends were 7 bases for V and 7 bases for J; bases not matched to a gene: 17. The CDR3 contains 16 residues. Complete variable domain (other parts from reference TRBV19 and TRBJ1-2): DGGITQSPKYLFRKEGQNVTLSCEQNLNHDAMYWYRQDPGQGLRLIYYSQIVNDFQKGDIAEGYSVSREKKESFPLTVTSAQKNPTAFYLCASIGTGTTITIGYTFGSGTRLTVV.

Concerning this clone: Other nucleotide sequences in the sample specify the same CDR3. J is TRBJ2-1 and V is TRBV7-6; 11 bases agree with TRBD2. CDR1 and CDR2 (germline): SGHVS, FNYEAQ. The trim removed 5 bases at V and 6 bases at J, leaving 9 bases unmatched. The CDR3 is made up of 16 amino acids. The CDR3 loop is CASSRLAGGPSNEQFF. In DNA, the CDR3 is TGTGCCAGCAGCCGATTAGCGGGGGGGCCGAGCAATGAGCAGTTCTTC.

The rearrangement links TRBV27 to TRBJ2-7, with 8 nucleotides matching TRBD1. With V trimmed by 4 bases and J by 5 bases, 4 bases remained unmatched. This CDR3 has 13 residues. Germline CDR1 and CDR2: MNHEY and SMNVEV (reference sequence). The CDR3 protein is CASSSTGVNEQYF. CDR3 DNA: TGTGCCAGCAGTTCGACAGGGGTTAACGAGCAGTACTTC.

This rearrangement joins TRBV4-3 to TRBJ2-2; a weak D match, TRBD1 (5 bases). Per the germline V gene, CDR1 is LGHNA and CDR2 is YSLEER. The CDR3 has 16 residues. Trimming cost V 3 bases and J 9 bases, with 20 bases left between them. CDR3 sequence (DNA): TGCGCCAGCAGCCATTCATTCCGGATAGGGGTCCGGGAGCTGTTTTTT. Amino acid sequence: CASSHSFRIGVRELFF.

The V gene is TRBV4-1, the J gene TRBJ1-1; 8 bases agree with TRBD1. The V gene's germline CDR1 is MGHRA and CDR2 YSYEKL. J lost 4 bases, V lost 0 bases, and 4 bases had no gene match. CDR3 length: 15 amino acids. The CDR3 DNA follows: TGCGCCAGCAGCCAAGAGAGGACAGGGCGCACTGAAGCTTTCTTT. The encoded protein is CASSQERTGRTEAFF.

This clone showed up just once. The chain couples TRBV28 to TRBJ2-7; D gene unclear. The germline V gene encodes CDR1 MDHEN and CDR2 SYDVKM. The CDR3 consists of 13 residues. Trimming cost V 3 bases and J 0 bases, with 6 bases left between them. As DNA, the CDR3 is TGTGCCAGCAGTTTTAGGAGCTCCTACGAGCAGTACTTC. Translation gives CASSFRSSYEQYF. Full variable domain (remainder filled in from reference TRBV28 and TRBJ2-7): DVKVTQSSRYLVKRTGEKVFLECVQDMDHENMFWYRQDPGLGLRLIYFSYDVKMKEKGDIPEGYSVSREKKERFSLILESASTNQTSMYLCASSFRSSYEQYFGPGTRLTVT.

The chain has TRBV7-9 and TRBJ1-2; D is unresolved. Trimming took 6 bases from V and 5 from J, leaving 7 bases between them. Per the germline V gene, CDR1 is SEHNR and CDR2 is FQNEAQ (reference sequence). The length of the CDR3 is 11 residues. CDR3 sequence reads: CASRTGYGYTF. The CDR3 DNA follows: TGTGCCAGCAGGACGGGTTATGGCTACACCTTC.

This chain connects TRBV28 to TRBJ1-1, with D possibly being TRBD1 (5 bases). This CDR3 region has 19 residues. The germline V gene encodes CDR1 MDHEN and CDR2 SYDVKM. Trimming cost V 1 base and J 8 bases, with 29 bases left between them. CDR3 nucleotide sequence: TGTGCCAGCAGTTTATTAGTGGGTAGTCAACGTTGGAACAGGAAGGAAGCTTTCTTT. Amino acid sequence: CASSLLVGSQRWNRKEAFF.

This clone was counted only a few times. The chain employs TRBV18 and TRBJ2-7; TRBD2 matches 12 bases. Germline lookup yields CDR1 KGHSH and CDR2 LQKENI. CDR3 length: 17 amino acids. Trimming removed 2 bases from V and 3 bases from J; junction bases left unmatched: 8. The CDR3 sequence: CASSPGLAGLRRYEQYF. The CDR3 DNA is TGTGCCAGCTCACCAGGACTAGCGGGGCTCCGCCGCTACGAGCAGTACTTC.

This chain joins TRBV27 and TRBJ1-1; weak D call: TRBD1 (6 bases). The CDR3 covers 15 residues. V was pared by 2 bases and J by 1 base, with 11 bases between. CDR1 is MNHEY, CDR2 SMNVEV, per germline (reference sequence). The CDR3 region has the DNA TGTGCCAGCAGTTTAGCCGGGACACCGAACACTGAAGCTTTCTTT. It codes for CASSLAGTPNTEAFF.